The T cell receptor beta chain described here comes from a study of brain T cells in children with intractable seizures. Time point described: blood from clinic visit 5 months post-surgery; TSC patient then seizure free. The data were produced by immunoSEQ multiplex PCR, yet TCRdb's version contains in-frame clones alone and is incomplete. Of about 320,000 clones listed, 93% are singletons. The sequencing used peripheral blood, collected about 5 months after surgery. This receptor was identified in a boy younger than two with tuberous sclerosis and intractable seizures.

CDR3 sequence reads: CASSYSAGPGNTIYF. CDR3 nucleotide sequence: TGTGCCAGCAGTTACTCCGCAGGGCCAGGAAACACCATATATTTT. V usage is TRBV6-5 and J usage is TRBJ1-3, with D possibly being TRBD1 (5 bases). This CDR3 region has 15 residues. The V gene lost 0 bases and the J gene lost 4 bases, with 10 bases spanning the gap. CDR1 MNHEY and CDR2 SVGAGI come from the germline V gene.